This T cell receptor (beta chain) originates from a study of neurological immune-mediated disorders. The CDR3 extends over 15 amino acids. V gave up 0 bases and J gave up 0 bases; unmatched junction bases: 5. Germline CDR1 is SQVTM and CDR2 is ANQGSEA. 2 million unsorted PBMCs were stored in RNAlater at -80 °C before RNA extraction. This clonotype was picked up many times. Synthesis of cDNA was carried out by template-switch 5'RACE. The reaction used 10-nucleotide random UMIs. Over 170 million TCR-beta sequences, together covering 15-18 subjects, were produced by every individual sequencing run that was carried out. TCRdb itself ran the 5' RACE reads through MiXCR, one entry per CDR3 protein. Of tens of thousands of distinct CDR3 sequences listed, 4% to 6% were seen once; the top ten hold roughly 7.4%.

This chain links TRBV29-1 with TRBJ2-7; TRBD2 agrees at 7 bases. Material: PBMCs. This sequence originates from a man aged 18 to 29 with multiple sclerosis. The CDR3 DNA reads as TGCAGCGTTGAAGATCCCGGGGGGAGCTCCTACGAGCAGTACTTC. Its protein product is CSVEDPGGSSYEQYF.